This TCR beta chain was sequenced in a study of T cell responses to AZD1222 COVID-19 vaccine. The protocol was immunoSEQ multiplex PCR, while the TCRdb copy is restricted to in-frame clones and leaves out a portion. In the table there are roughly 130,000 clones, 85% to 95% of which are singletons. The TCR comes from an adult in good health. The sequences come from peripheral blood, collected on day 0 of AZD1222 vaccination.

As DNA, the CDR3 is TGTGCCAGCAGTTACTCGAATGGACGGGCCATCGGGGGAAACACCATATATTTT. This gives the protein CASSYSNGRAIGGNTIYF. The V call is TRBV6-2 or TRBV6-3, the J call TRBJ1-3; D is undetermined. Germline assignment: CDR1 MNHEY and CDR2 SVGEGT. Trimming shortened V by 0 bases and J by 4 bases, and 19 bases separated the two germline ends. This CDR3 region has 18 residues.